This T cell receptor (beta chain) stems from a study of blood T cell repertoires in COVID-19. The authors' processing: Reference gene primer amplification gave nucleated cell count estimates. Produced via immunoSEQ multiplex PCR; TCRdb's table is partial and in-frame only. V and J calls and clone size are as listed in that table; D and trimming were resolved from the DNA. The table records 140,000 to 150,000 clones, just under 85% of them present only once. This CDR3 comprises 15 residues. Germline loops: CDR1 MGHRA, CDR2 YSYEKL. Trimming took 1 base from V and 2 from J, leaving 11 bases between them.

The rearrangement links TRBV4-1 to TRBJ2-5; perhaps TRBD2 as D (5 bases). Specimen: PBMCs or T cells enriched from blood (not recorded which). This TCR was sampled from a woman in her forties or fifties with acute COVID-19. This CDR3 reads CASSQAPGIQETQYF. The CDR3 bases are TGCGCCAGCAGCCAAGCCCCGGGGATTCAAGAGACCCAGTACTTC.